These 27 T cell receptor beta chains came from one sample sequenced in a study of blood T cell repertoires in COVID-19. Measured with immunoSEQ multiplex PCR; TCRdb has only the in-frame clones, and not every one. Here the sample spans 120,000 to 150,000 clones, more than 75% being singletons. Sequenced input: peripheral blood. Receptors were obtained from a human donor in a cohort sampled during active COVID-19.

The chain couples TRBV2 to TRBJ1-1, with D possibly matching TRBD1 (6 bases). Trimming removed 5 bases at V and 0 bases at J, with 13 bases between. From germline, CDR1 is SNHLY and CDR2 FYNNEI. The CDR3 runs 15 residues. CDR3 nucleotide sequence: TGTGCCAGCAGTCAACACGGACAGTTGAACACTGAAGCTTTCTTT. It yields the protein CASSQHGQLNTEAFF. The variable domain in full, with the rest retrieved from reference TRBV2 and TRBJ1-1, is EPEVTQTPSHQVTQMGQEVILRCVPISNHLYFYWYRQILGQKVEFLVSFYNNEISEKSEIFDDQFSVERPDGSNFTLKIRSTKLEDSAMYFCASSQHGQLNTEAFFGQGTRLTVV.

The chain joins TRBV27 to TRBJ2-2; D is perhaps TRBD1 (5 bases). V was pared by 6 bases and J by 5 bases, with 19 bases between. The CDR3 totals 16 residues. Looked up from germline, CDR1 is MNHEY and CDR2 is SMNVEV (reference sequence). This CDR3 reads CASRLTPREFTGELFF. The CDR3 nucleotides are TGTGCCAGCAGACTAACCCCCAGGGAATTTACCGGGGAGCTGTTTTTT.

The V and J genes are TRBV6-1 and TRBJ2-5; possible D gene TRBD1, 5 bases. This CDR3 is 14 amino acids long. Germline CDR1 MNHNS, CDR2 SASEGT. Trimming stripped 0 bases from V and 4 bases from J, with 9 bases between. The CDR3 here is CASSEARVGETQYF. The DNA of the CDR3 is TGTGCCAGCAGTGAAGCCAGGGTCGGAGAGACCCAGTACTTC.

The chain couples TRBV30 to TRBJ2-7; TRBD2 agrees at 10 bases. The CDR3 is made up of 14 amino acids. Germline assignment: CDR1 GTSNPN and CDR2 SVGIG (reference sequence). J was trimmed by 2 bases and V by 5 bases; bases with no gene match: 6. The DNA of the CDR3 is TGTGCCTGGGGAAGCGGGAGGGGAGCCTACGAGCAGTACTTC. Protein: CAWGSGRGAYEQYF.

The chain is built from TRBV5-1 and TRBJ2-5, with 14 bases matching TRBD2. CDR1 is SGHRS, CDR2 YFSETQ, per germline. Trimming removed 4 bases from V and 5 bases from J; junction bases left unmatched: 13. The CDR3 extends over 18 amino acids. CDR3 sequence: CASSAGLAGALPGETQYF. The CDR3 bases are TGCGCCAGCAGCGCGGGACTAGCGGGGGCCCTCCCAGGGGAGACCCAGTACTTC.

The V call is TRBV7-6, the J call TRBJ2-1, with D possibly being TRBD1 (6 bases). Trimming pared 5 bases from V and 3 bases from J, leaving 11 bases between. Germline CDR1 SGHVS, CDR2 FNYEAQ. This CDR3 spans 14 amino acids. In DNA, the CDR3 is TGTGCCAGCAGCCTAGGGACATTCTACAATGAGCAGTTCTTC. This gives the protein CASSLGTFYNEQFF.

J is TRBJ2-5 and V is TRBV6-1; a weak D match, TRBD2 (6 bases). Germline lookup yields CDR1 MNHNS and CDR2 SASEGT. The CDR3 length is 18 residues. The V gene lost 2 bases and the J gene lost 3 bases, with 22 bases spanning the gap. The CDR3 region has the DNA TGTGCCAGCAGTGAAACCCCCTCAGGCCTAGCGAGGGAAGAGACCCAGTACTTC. Translation: CASSETPSGLAREETQYF.

This sequence joins TRBV2 and TRBJ1-5, with 10 bases fitting TRBD1. Trimming at V came to 6 bases and at J to 3 bases, leaving 5 bases not matched to a gene. The CDR3 is 15 residues long. Germline-derived CDR1 and CDR2 are SNHLY and FYNNEI. CDR3: CASRIDRGPNQPQHF. CDR3 coding DNA: TGTGCCAGCAGGATAGACAGGGGGCCCAATCAGCCCCAGCATTTT.

The genes are TRBV21-1 and TRBJ2-7; whether TRBD2, the table's D call, matches the DNA was not checked. TRBV21-1 is a pseudogene locus. This CDR3 contains 17 residues. CDR3 amino acids: CASSNFWGLAGPDEQYV. The CDR3 coding sequence is TGTGCCAGCAGCAACTTTTGGGGACTAGCGGGGCCTGACGAGCAGTACGTC.

The chain carries TRBV5-1 and TRBJ1-2; TRBD1 matches 8 bases. Losses at the gene ends were 2 bases for V and 1 base for J; bases not matched to a gene: 4. Germline-derived CDR1 and CDR2 are SGHRS and YFSETQ. This CDR3 has 15 amino acids. The chain's CDR3 is CASSLQGGFNYGYTF. CDR3 in DNA: TGCGCCAGCAGCTTACAGGGGGGTTTTAACTATGGCTACACCTTC. Drawing the rest from reference TRBV5-1 and TRBJ1-2, the complete variable domain is KAGVTQTPRYLIKTRGQQVTLSCSPISGHRSVSWYQQTPGQGLQFLFEYFSETQRNKGNFPGRFSGRQFSNSRSEMNVSTLELGDSALYLCASSLQGGFNYGYTFGSGTRLTVV.

The genes are TRBV6-6 and TRBJ2-3; 12 bases agree with TRBD2. CDR3 length: 16 residues. Trimming took 0 bases from V and 6 from J; bases not matched to a gene: 4. CDR1 MNHNY and CDR2 SVGAGI come from the germline V gene (reference sequence). This chain's CDR3 is CASSYSTSGGRDTQYF. For the CDR3, the DNA is TGTGCCAGCAGTTACTCCACTAGCGGGGGGAGGGATACGCAGTATTTT.

V gene TRBV30 combines with J gene TRBJ2-2; 8 nucleotides align to TRBD2. Germline CDR1 GTSNPN, CDR2 SVGIG (reference sequence). V shed 2 bases and J 5 bases; nucleotides not matched to a gene: 10. The CDR3 length is 16 residues. This CDR3 reads CAWSRFGRAGTGELFF. CDR3 nucleotides: TGTGCCTGGAGTAGGTTCGGGAGGGCCGGAACCGGGGAGCTGTTTTTT.

This clone came up a few times. The chain couples TRBV7-9 to TRBJ1-1, with D possibly TRBD1 on 5 matching bases. The V end was cut by 2 bases, the J end by 7 bases, with 8 bases between. This CDR3 comprises 12 residues. Germline assignment: CDR1 SEHNR and CDR2 FQNEAQ (reference sequence). The CDR3 sequence is CASSLRQGEAFF. As DNA, the CDR3 is TGTGCCAGCAGCTTACGTCAGGGTGAAGCTTTCTTT.

V gene TRBV10-3 combines with J gene TRBJ2-3; 11 nucleotides agree with TRBD2. The CDR3 length is 15 residues. The V and J ends lost 5 bases and 3 bases, in that order; junction bases with no gene match: 4. Per germline, CDR1 ENHRY and CDR2 SYGVKD. CDR3 amino acids: CAISLAGGPTDTQYF. The DNA for the CDR3 is TGTGCCATCAGTTTAGCGGGAGGGCCAACAGATACGCAGTATTTT.

The CDR3 region has the DNA TGTGCCAGCAGCTTAGTTCAGGGCTACGAGCAGTACGTC. It yields the protein CASSLVQGYEQYV. The chain combines TRBV11-2 with TRBJ2-7, with D perhaps TRBD1 (5 bases). CDR1 is SGHAT and CDR2 is FQNNGV in the germline V gene. V lost 1 base to trimming and J lost 3 bases, with 7 bases between them. This CDR3 comprises 13 residues.

The chain links TRBV7-9 to TRBJ2-7; 12 bases are shared with TRBD2. The length of the CDR3 is 15 residues. Germline V gene sequence: CDR1 SEHNR, CDR2 FQNEAQ (reference sequence). V shed 4 bases, J shed 4 bases, and the junction held 5 bases outside the gene matches. The CDR3 spells CASSSGLAGYYEQYF. CDR3 DNA: TGTGCCAGCAGCTCCGGACTAGCGGGGTATTACGAGCAGTACTTC.

V gene TRBV2 combines with J gene TRBJ2-3; 10 bases line up with TRBD1. The length of the CDR3 is 16 residues. Trimming at V came to 6 bases and at J to 5 bases, leaving 11 bases not matched to a gene. The V gene's germline CDR1 is SNHLY and CDR2 FYNNEI. CDR3 sequence: CASRPRTGGGGDTQYF. CDR3 sequence (DNA): TGTGCCAGCAGGCCCCGGACAGGGGGGGGAGGAGATACGCAGTATTTT.

CDR3 region: CASSLEGTVGEKLFF. As DNA, the CDR3 is TGTGCCAGCAGCTTAGAAGGGACAGTGGGTGAAAAACTGTTTTTT. The V gene is TRBV7-8, the J gene TRBJ1-4; 7 nucleotides line up with TRBD1. With V trimmed by 1 base and J by 7 bases, 6 bases remained unmatched. Germline CDR1 is SGHVS and CDR2 is FQNEAQ. The CDR3 runs to 15 residues.

This sequence joins TRBV19 and TRBJ1-5; D may be TRBD1 (5 bases). The CDR3 totals 14 residues. The germline V gene has CDR1 LNHDA and CDR2 SQIVND (reference sequence). Trimming left V 3 bases short and J 7 bases short, with 13 bases between. CDR3 sequence (DNA): TGTGCCAGTAGTATGGGGGGACCGCGCCAGCCCCAGCATTTT. Translating gives CASSMGGPRQPQHF. Drawing the rest from reference TRBV19 and TRBJ1-5, the complete variable domain is DGGITQSPKYLFRKEGQNVTLSCEQNLNHDAMYWYRQDPGQGLRLIYYSQIVNDFQKGDIAEGYSVSREKKESFPLTVTSAQKNPTAFYLCASSMGGPRQPQHFGDGTRLSIL.

The gene calls are TRBV27 and TRBJ2-2; 7 positions match TRBD1. J gave up 7 bases and V 6 bases, and 8 bases lay outside the gene matches. The CDR3 consists of 14 residues. CDR1 and CDR2 (germline): MNHEY, SMNVEV (reference sequence). The CDR3: CASSHRGKGGELFF. CDR3 DNA sequence: TGTGCCAGCAGCCACAGGGGCAAAGGCGGGGAGCTGTTTTTT.

This chain links TRBV10-3 with TRBJ2-5; 11 bases agree with TRBD1. V lost 4 bases, J lost 7 bases, and 11 bases stayed unmatched. This CDR3 has 16 amino acids. Germline CDR1 is ENHRY and CDR2 is SYGVKD. The CDR3 is CAISGGTGGTWGTQYF. The DNA of the CDR3 is TGTGCCATCAGTGGTGGGACAGGGGGTACTTGGGGGACCCAGTACTTC.

The V call is TRBV2, the J call TRBJ1-2; no definite D call. V gave up 3 bases and J gave up 4 bases, with 12 bases separating them. Germline values: CDR1 SNHLY, CDR2 FYNNEI. The CDR3 runs 14 residues. DNA of the CDR3: TGTGCCAGCAGTGAGGACGCGGGTGGCTATGGCTACACCTTC. This encodes CASSEDAGGYGYTF.

The chain employs TRBV10-3 and TRBJ1-1; TRBD1 aligns across 8 bases. This CDR3 region has 15 residues. V shed 6 bases and J 6 bases; nucleotides not matched to a gene: 12. The germline V gene has CDR1 ENHRY and CDR2 SYGVKD. CDR3 nucleotide sequence: TGTGCCATCAGAATGGCCCCCGGACAGGGACCTGAAGCTTTCTTT. Protein sequence: CAIRMAPGQGPEAFF.

Notes on this clone: One end of the junction does not line up with germline, which may come from a read error. The rearrangement joins TRBV5-1 to TRBJ1-2; 9 bases line up with TRBD1. CDR1 SGHRS and CDR2 YFSETQ come from the germline V gene. The CDR3 covers 13 residues. The CDR3 spells CASSPGQGPPFNF. The DNA for the CDR3 is TGCGCCAGCAGCCCGGGACAGGGACCCCCATTTAACTTC.

This clone is a singleton in its sample. The V and J genes are TRBV6-6 and TRBJ2-7; 11 bases agree with TRBD1. The germline gives CDR1 MNHNY, CDR2 SVGAGI (reference sequence). Unmatched junction bases numbered 4, after V lost 2 bases and J lost 4 bases. This CDR3 comprises 15 residues. The CDR3 nucleotides read TGTGCCAGCAGTTACCTAGGGACAGGGGGTTACGAGCAGTACTTC. Protein sequence: CASSYLGTGGYEQYF.

This chain connects TRBV15 to TRBJ2-2, with D unresolved. This CDR3 has 13 residues. Deletions cut 0 bases from V and 5 bases from J, with 4 bases between. Germline values: CDR1 LNHNV, CDR2 YYDKDF (reference sequence). The CDR3 DNA is TGTGCCACCAGCAGAGATCTTACCGGGGAGCTGTTTTTT. As protein: CATSRDLTGELFF.

Only one count was recorded for this clone. The gene calls are TRBV19 and TRBJ1-2; tentative D call: TRBD1 (5 bases). The CDR3 extends over 19 amino acids. Looked up from germline, CDR1 is LNHDA and CDR2 is SQIVND (reference sequence). Trimming cost V 2 bases and J 1 base, with 23 bases left between them. The CDR3 region is CASSIISRARPDDNYGYTF. CDR3 in DNA: TGTGCCAGTAGTATAATATCCAGGGCTCGACCGGACGATAACTATGGCTACACCTTC.